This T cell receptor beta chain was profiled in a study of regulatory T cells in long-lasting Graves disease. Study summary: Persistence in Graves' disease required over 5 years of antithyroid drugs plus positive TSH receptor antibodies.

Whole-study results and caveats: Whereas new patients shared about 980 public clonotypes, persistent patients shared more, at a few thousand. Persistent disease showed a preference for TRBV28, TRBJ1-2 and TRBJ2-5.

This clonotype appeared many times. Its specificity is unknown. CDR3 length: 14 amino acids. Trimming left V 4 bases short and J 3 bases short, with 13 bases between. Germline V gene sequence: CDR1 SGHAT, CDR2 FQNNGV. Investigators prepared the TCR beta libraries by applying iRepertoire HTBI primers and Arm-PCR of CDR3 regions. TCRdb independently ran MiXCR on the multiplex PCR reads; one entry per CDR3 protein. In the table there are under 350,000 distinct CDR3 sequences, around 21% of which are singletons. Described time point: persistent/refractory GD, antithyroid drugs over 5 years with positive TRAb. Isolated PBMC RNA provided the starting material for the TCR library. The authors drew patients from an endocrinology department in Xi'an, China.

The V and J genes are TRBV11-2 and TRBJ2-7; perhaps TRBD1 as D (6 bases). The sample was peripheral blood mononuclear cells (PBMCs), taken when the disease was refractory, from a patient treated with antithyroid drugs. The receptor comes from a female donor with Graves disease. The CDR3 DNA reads TGTGCCAGCAGCTCAGGGGTTTCCTTCTACGAGCAGTACTTC. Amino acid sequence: CASSSGVSFYEQYF.